This T cell receptor (beta chain) originates from a study of T cell repertoires in ileal Crohn's disease. The protocol was immunoSEQ multiplex PCR, while the TCRdb copy is restricted to in-frame clones and leaves out a portion. Here the sample spans 13,000 to 15,000 clones, around 84% being singletons. The length of the CDR3 is 13 residues. The germline V and J ends were trimmed by 2 bases and 4 bases, with 6 bases remaining between them. Germline V gene data show CDR1 as SGHDT and CDR2 as YYEEEE. The TCR originated in an adult with Crohn's disease. This sequence joins TRBV5-6 and TRBJ2-2; D not resolved. Sequenced input: ileal tissue. For the CDR3, the DNA is TGTGCCAGCAGCTTTCTTCTCACCGGGGAGCTGTTTTTT. This translates into CASSFLLTGELFF.